This TCR beta chain was recorded in a study of cytomegalovirus exposure and HLA in healthy donors. At the level of the study: T cells numbering about 200 million yielded 117 million unique TCR beta sequences in an earlier analysis.

Of note for this clone: Its matching antigen is unknown.

Whole-study results and caveats: In vitro confirmation showed a few CMV-associated chains to be CMV antigen specific. TRBV6-2, TRBV6-3 and some other V segments were unresolvable in 87-base-pair reads.

The germline V gene has CDR1 SNHLY and CDR2 FYNNEI. The V end lost 7 bases, the J end lost 10 bases, and 20 bases lay between the germline ends. The CDR3 has 15 residues. The primer mix had 60 Vbeta and 13 Jbeta primers. Profiled with immunoSEQ multiplex PCR; TCRdb holds only in-frame clones, not every one. In the table there are about 170,000 clones, roughly 70% of which are singletons. This chain joins TRBV2 and TRBJ1-6; D remains ambiguous. This clonotype was obtained from a woman in her forties or fifties in good health and CMV-seropositive. Sequencing was carried out using PBMCs. The chain's CDR3 is CASKKEQVPESPLHF. The CDR3 DNA is TGTGCCAGCAAGAAAGAACAAGTCCCCGAATCACCCCTCCACTTT.